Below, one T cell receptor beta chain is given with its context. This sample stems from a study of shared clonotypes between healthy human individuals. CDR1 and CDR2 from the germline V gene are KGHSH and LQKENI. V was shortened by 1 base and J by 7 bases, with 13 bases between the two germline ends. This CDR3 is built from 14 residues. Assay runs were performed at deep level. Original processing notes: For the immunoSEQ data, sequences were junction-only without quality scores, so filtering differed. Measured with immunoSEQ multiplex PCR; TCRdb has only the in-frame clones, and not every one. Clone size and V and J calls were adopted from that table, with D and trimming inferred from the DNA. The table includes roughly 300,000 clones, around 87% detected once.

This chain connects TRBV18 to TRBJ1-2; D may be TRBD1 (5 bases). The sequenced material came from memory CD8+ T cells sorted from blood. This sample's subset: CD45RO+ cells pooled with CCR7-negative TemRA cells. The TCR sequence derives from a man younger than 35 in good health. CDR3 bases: TGTGCCAGCTCACCACTGAGGGACGCGATTGGCTACACCTTC. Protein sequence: CASSPLRDAIGYTF.